The T cell receptor (beta chain) described here comes from a study of blood T cells in healthy people across ages (dated by TCRdb to the mid-2010s). Study-wide context: In model experiments, template switching captured about one uniquely barcoded TCR beta cDNA molecule for every two T cells. The donors were split into four age groups: young (average around 15 years), middle-aged (more than 35), aged (about 62) and long-lived (over 80). To avoid experimental bias, donors of different ages were spread randomly across the sequencing lanes. The study measured age-related changes in TCR beta repertoire diversity using deep sequencing normalized with unique cDNA molecular identifiers. For two donors (one aged 18 to 29 and one aged 80 or older), the study analyzed two additional independent replicas of 1 million unique cDNA reads from the same blood draw. Paper-wide results and their limitations: The CMV infection status of donors was not known, potentially confounding age-related changes in expanded clonotypes. Compared with the aged group, more naive CD4+ T cells, fewer expanded clones and increased TCR diversity were shown by the long-lived group, suggesting age selection. Bulk unsorted PBMC profiling prevented conclusive comparison of naive and antigen-experienced compartments. As age increased, observed TCR beta diversity per million T cells dropped in a roughly linear way, and a significant reduction was already evident by age roughly 36. Estimates of total diversity from one million sequenced T cells were regarded as lower bounds and underestimates. The percentage of naive T cells measured by flow cytometry correlated strongly with observed TCR beta diversity.

A word on this clonotype: This clone's antigen is unknown. Within one base of it there is no much larger clone, and no base qualities were kept.

Library prep was done by 5' RACE. The sequencing machine was an Illumina HiSeq 2500. A second PCR of roughly 7 to 11 cycles was performed with a sample-barcoded 5' primer and a J-beta primer mix. Each TCR beta cDNA molecule received a unique molecular identifier from a template-switch 5' adaptor carrying 12 random nucleotides. Each sample yielded at least 2.5 million CDR3-containing paired-end reads. First-strand cDNA synthesis was performed from all RNA using the Mint cDNA synthesis kit, with priming by a TRBC-specific oligonucleotide. Following uracil-DNA glycosylase treatment, a first 18-cycle PCR with universal primers M1SS and BC2_uni_R was performed on all cDNA. In the authors' own workflow: For normalization, 1 million high-quality reads were randomly selected from each sample, with every read carrying a distinct molecular identifier. Reads sharing molecular identifiers were discarded rather than binned into consensus sequences. MiTCR, run with a Q25 quality threshold and the strictest error-elimination algorithm, handled CDR3 identification, clonotype clustering and error correction. A nonparametric unseen species model using Euler transformation provided a lower-bound estimate of total TCR beta diversity. TCRdb cleaned the public reads at Q25 with fastp, built clones with MiXCR and kept in-frame beta chains. CDR3 protein sequences are deduplicated, and each keeps its most common genes and DNA. It is TCRdb's table, rather than the study itself, that gives the V and J calls and clone size. The sample includes hundreds of thousands of distinct CDR3 sequences, with about 53% observed a single time. Of the sample, around 37% is held by the ten largest clones.

The germline V gene specifies SGDLS as CDR1 and YYNGEE as CDR2. Counted from cysteine to phenylalanine, this CDR3 has 14 amino acids. CDR3 DNA is the only sequence kept; it has 42 bases, read in frame from the first base. V is clipped by 2 bases and J by 1 base, and the sequence between their germline boundaries is 9 bases long. The roughly 37 donors, aged about 6 to 100 years, were systemically healthy Caucasian individuals from Russia. Approximately 9.3 milliliters of peripheral blood were drawn from each donor into EDTA-treated Vacutainer tubes. Ficoll-Paque density-gradient centrifugation was used to isolate PBMCs, with at least 6 million obtained per sample. Trizol reagent was used to extract total RNA from PBMCs, with at least 5.5 micrograms per sample. For every donor, an aliquot of PBMCs went through flow cytometry to measure the percentages of naive CD45RAhigh/CD27high T cells.

The clonotype was recovered from a man between 60 and 75 years old in good health. The sequenced sample consisted of blood. Rearrangement joined TRBV9 to TRBJ1-1; no D gene is confidently identified. The CDR3 in this case is CASSVLAKNTEAFF. The DNA sequence follows: TGTGCCAGCAGCGTTTTGGCGAAGAACACTGAAGCTTTCTTT.